In its sample, the clone carrying this T cell receptor delta chain was seen a few times. As yet, its antigen is unknown. The template was reverse-transcribed extracted RNA. Multiplex PCR used pooled V-gene forward primers and a constant-region reverse primer to amplify CDR3s. TCRdb reran clone calling via CATT on the multiplex PCR reads. The data contain some 27,000 delta-chain clones, under 8.5% of them singletons. CDR3 length equals 19 residues. Germline assignment: CDR1 TSWWSYY and CDR2 QGS. Trimming shortened V by 0 bases and J by 2 bases, and 22 bases separated the two germline ends. The source of the sample is a study of Vδ1+ human thymocytes. Study results and limitations: Thymic delta-chain repertoires held roughly 18% Vdelta2 sequences and few Vdelta3, despite high sort purity. Highly polyclonal TRG and TRD repertoires with Gaussian CDR3 length distributions appeared in thymus.

Purity of the sorted Vdelta1+ thymocytes ranged from roughly 98% to 99.6%. The J gene is TRDJ1, the V gene TRDV1; D uncertain. The clonotype originates from a girl under three years old who had congenital heart surgery. Sequenced: Vdelta1+ gamma-delta thymocytes from the thymus. The subset here: FACS-sorted CD3+ TCRalphabeta- TCRVdelta1+ TCRVdelta2- thymocytes. The CDR3 sequence: CALGELRRWRGPVTDKLIF. In DNA, the CDR3 is TGTGCTCTTGGGGAACTCCGGCGCTGGAGGGGTCCAGTTACCGATAAACTCATCTTT.